The next 18 T cell receptor beta chains were all read from a single sample in a study of T cells in Graves' hyperthyroidism and ophthalmopathy. RNA transcripts provided the source from which TCR beta CDR3 regions were amplified. Carried out on the TCR CDR3, a first-round RT-PCR used the HTBI primer set. TCRdb re-called the multiplex PCR reads with MiXCR, one entry per CDR3 protein. The sample gives approximately 600,000 distinct CDR3 sequences, less than 25% of which show up once; around a third is in the top ten. Sequencing was done on a sample of blood. The receptor set was obtained from a man between 25 and 39 years old with Graves' ophthalmopathy.

This clonotype was observed a handful of times. The CDR3 here is CASTERQVTADTQYF. The CDR3 nucleotides are TGTGCCAGCACTGAGAGACAGGTAACGGCAGATACGCAGTATTTT. The rearrangement joins TRBV6-1 to TRBJ2-3; perhaps TRBD1 as D (6 bases). The CDR3 is made up of 15 amino acids. Germline loops: CDR1 MNHNS, CDR2 SASEGT. Deletions cut 7 bases from V and 4 bases from J, with 18 bases between.

This clonotype showed up just a few times. The chain has TRBV20-1 and TRBJ1-1; TRBD1 aligns across 7 bases. After removal of 4 bases from V and 6 bases from J, the junction contained 8 bases not matched to a gene. CDR1 DFQATT and CDR2 SNEGSKA come from the germline V gene (reference sequence). The CDR3 length is 13 residues. CDR3 in amino acids: CSATSGQDSEAFF. Written as DNA, the CDR3 is TGCAGTGCTACCTCCGGACAGGACTCTGAAGCTTTCTTT.

V is TRBV6-5 and J is TRBJ2-3; 10 positions agree with TRBD2. CDR1 MNHEY and CDR2 SVGAGI come from the germline V gene. V shed 0 bases, J shed 1 base, and the junction held 10 bases outside the gene matches. The CDR3 runs to 19 residues. The CDR3, as DNA: TGTGCCAGCAGTTACTCGCCCAGGGTAGCGGGAGGTGGCACAGATACGCAGTATTTT. Translated: CASSYSPRVAGGGTDTQYF.

The V call is TRBV6-2 or TRBV6-3, the J call TRBJ2-1; 7 bases agree with TRBD2. CDR3 length: 14 amino acids. The germline CDR1 and CDR2 sequences are MNHEY and SVGEGT. With V trimmed by 7 bases and J by 6 bases, 9 bases remained unmatched. For the CDR3, the DNA is TGTGCCAGCACCCCTGGACTAGGTTCCAATGAGCAGTTCTTC. Protein sequence: CASTPGLGSNEQFF.

This sequence joins TRBV10-2 and TRBJ2-2, with a weak D call TRBD1 (6 bases). V lost 10 bases to trimming and J lost 6 bases, with 9 bases between them. The CDR3 covers 11 residues. Germline loops: CDR1 WSHSY, CDR2 SAAADI. CDR3 protein: CATQGPGELFF. CDR3 nucleotides: TGCGCCACCCAGGGGCCCGGGGAGCTGTTTTTT.

The chain joins TRBV20-1 to TRBJ1-5; D is perhaps TRBD1 (5 bases). Deletions cut 1 base from V and 1 base from J, with 8 bases between. Germline CDR1 DFQATT, CDR2 SNEGSKA (reference sequence). The CDR3 runs to 14 residues. The CDR3 DNA reads TGCAGTGCTAGAGTAGGGGAAAGCAATCAGCCCCAGCATTTT. This sequence encodes CSARVGESNQPQHF.

Details on this clonotype: This clone may be a read error of a much larger clone one base away. The rearrangement uses TRBV30 and TRBJ2-3; unclear D gene. Trimming took off 4 bases at V and 0 bases at J, with 11 bases between the two ends. CDR3 length equals 14 residues. CDR1 GTSNPN and CDR2 SVGIG come from the germline V gene (reference sequence). CDR3 nucleotide sequence: TGTGCCTGGAAAAAAGGCCCCAGCACAGATACGCAGTATTTT. This gives the protein CAWKKGPSTDTQYF.

V gene TRBV28 combines with J gene TRBJ2-2; TRBD2 matches 7 bases. Trimming cost V 6 bases and J 6 bases; bases outside gene matches: 7. Germline lookup yields CDR1 MDHEN and CDR2 SYDVKM. The CDR3 runs 14 residues. CDR3 DNA sequence: TGTGCCAGCAGGGAGTGGGGGGGACCCGGGGAGCTGTTTTTT. The encoded protein is CASREWGGPGELFF.

V and J are TRBV7-2 and TRBJ2-7; 7 nucleotides line up with TRBD1. The CDR3 is 16 residues long. The V and J ends lost 1 base and 3 bases, in that order; junction bases with no gene match: 9. Germline CDR1 is SGHTA and CDR2 is FQGNSA. DNA of the CDR3: TGTGCCAGCAGCTTAGGCTTGACAGGGAAAGGCTACGAGCAGTACTTC. Protein product: CASSLGLTGKGYEQYF.

The chain is built from TRBV7-9 and TRBJ2-1; TRBD1 matches at 8 bases. Trimming cost V 1 base and J 4 bases; bases outside gene matches: 6. CDR1 and CDR2 (germline): SEHNR, FQNEAQ (reference sequence). The CDR3 is made up of 16 amino acids. The CDR3 here is CASSLVGGQAYNEQFF. CDR3 bases: TGTGCCAGCAGCTTAGTAGGGGGACAGGCGTACAATGAGCAGTTCTTC.

This clonotype was recorded at least ten times. The chain joins TRBV20-1 to TRBJ1-5, with D uncertain. Trimming took off 1 base at V and 5 bases at J, with 12 bases between the two ends. The CDR3 has 14 residues. In germline, CDR1 is DFQATT, CDR2 SNEGSKA (reference sequence). CDR3 in amino acids: CSARGLPGHQPQHF. The CDR3 nucleotides read TGCAGTGCTAGAGGACTGCCCGGGCATCAGCCCCAGCATTTT.

The V and J genes are TRBV7-9 and TRBJ2-7; D gene unclear. Germline V gives CDR1 SEHNR, CDR2 FQNEAQ (reference sequence). The CDR3 extends over 16 amino acids. The V end was cut by 1 base, the J end by 4 bases, with 17 bases between. The CDR3 DNA sequence: TGTGCCAGCAGCTTAGTCTCCGGGTCTTTTGAATACGAGCAGTACTTC. Translating it yields CASSLVSGSFEYEQYF.

This clonotype has just a few counts. This chain connects TRBV7-9 to TRBJ2-4, with 9 positions matching TRBD1. The CDR3 spans 16 residues. CDR1 is SEHNR, CDR2 FQNEAQ, per germline (reference sequence). Trimming cost V 6 bases and J 3 bases; bases outside gene matches: 9. This CDR3 reads CASSSTGGSDKNIQYF. Written as DNA, the CDR3 is TGTGCCAGCAGTTCGACAGGGGGGTCGGACAAAAACATTCAGTACTTC.

This clonotype was picked up a small number of times. The genes are TRBV12-3 or TRBV12-4 and TRBJ2-1; D call uncertain. V lost 3 bases, J lost 8 bases, and 11 bases lay in between. The CDR3 loop spans 13 amino acids. CDR3 in DNA: TGTGCCAGCAGTTTCGGTCTGACTGATGAGCAGTTCTTC. Protein: CASSFGLTDEQFF.

V usage is TRBV28 and J usage is TRBJ2-1, with D possibly matching TRBD2 (6 bases). The CDR3 extends over 16 amino acids. Trimming shortened V by 4 bases and J by 8 bases, and 21 bases separated the two germline ends. Germline assignment: CDR1 MDHEN and CDR2 SYDVKM. The CDR3 region has the DNA TGTGCCAGCAGTTCCCACCGGAGGGGTGGTGCGGATGAGCAGTTCTTC. This translates into CASSSHRRGGADEQFF. The complete variable domain, with remaining parts taken from reference TRBV28 and TRBJ2-1, reads DVKVTQSSRYLVKRTGEKVFLECVQDMDHENMFWYRQDPGLGLRLIYFSYDVKMKEKGDIPEGYSVSREKKERFSLILESASTNQTSMYLCASSSHRRGGADEQFFGPGTRLTVL.

The sample holds many counts of this clonotype. The gene calls are TRBV5-1 and TRBJ2-7, with D unresolved. The germline V gene encodes CDR1 SGHRS and CDR2 YFSETQ. Trimming pared 0 bases from V and 0 bases from J, leaving 7 bases between. CDR3 length: 14 residues. In DNA form, the CDR3 reads TGCGCCAGCAGCTTGGTCTCTAGCTCCTACGAGCAGTACTTC. It yields the protein CASSLVSSSYEQYF.

This clonotype was picked up a small number of times. CDR3 region: CSVGMTERSTEAFF. The CDR3 DNA follows: TGCAGCGTTGGAATGACAGAGAGGAGCACTGAAGCTTTCTTT. This chain joins TRBV29-1 and TRBJ1-1; a possible D gene is TRBD1 (5 bases). Trimming removed 4 bases at V and 4 bases at J, with 16 bases between. Germline V gene data show CDR1 as SQVTM and CDR2 as ANQGSEA. The CDR3 loop spans 14 amino acids.

This clonotype has a handful of counts. The chain carries TRBV11-2 and TRBJ2-3; 9 nucleotides agree with TRBD2. Germline CDR1 is SGHAT and CDR2 is FQNNGV. V lost 1 base and J lost 5; bases outside the gene matches: 10. CDR3 size: 17 residues. The CDR3 DNA reads as TGTGCCAGCAGCTTAGCTCCCTTAGCGGGAGTGTTAGATACGCAGTATTTT. Translation gives CASSLAPLAGVLDTQYF.